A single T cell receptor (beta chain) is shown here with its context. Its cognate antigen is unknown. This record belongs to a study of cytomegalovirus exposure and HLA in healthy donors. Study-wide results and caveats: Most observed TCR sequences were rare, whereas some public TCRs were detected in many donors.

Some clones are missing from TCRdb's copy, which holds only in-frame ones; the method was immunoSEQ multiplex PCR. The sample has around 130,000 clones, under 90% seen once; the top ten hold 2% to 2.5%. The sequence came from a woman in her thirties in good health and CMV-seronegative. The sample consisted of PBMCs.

Here the CDR3 reads CSVVTPNYGYTF. The CDR3 coding sequence is TGCAGCGTTGTCACACCTAACTATGGCTACACCTTC. V is TRBV29-1 and J is TRBJ1-2; D uncertain. The germline V gene has CDR1 SQVTM and CDR2 ANQGSEA. With 4 bases removed from V and 0 bases from J, the gap between germline ends came to 6 bases. The CDR3 is 12 amino acids.